These T cell receptor beta chains were read from a single sample in a study of T-cell memory formation after mild COVID-19. One entry per CDR3 protein, called by TCRdb with MiXCR from the 5' RACE reads. This sample has approximately 410,000 distinct CDR3 sequences, with roughly a quarter found just once. The sequencing sample was made of PBMCs or a T cell subset sorted from them (not recorded which). These receptors all stem from an adult woman who had mild COVID-19 (a few samples of this study predate the infection). Cell type and time point are not known. CDR3s include the opening cysteine and the closing phenylalanine or tryptophan. D genes are given only for firm matches. The size field is filled for only some rows; it gives once, few, many or a size class.

clone_size j_call d_call v_call cdr3_aa cdr3_nt
few TRBJ2-1 NA TRBV7-2 CASSLGVARGHEQFF TGTGCCAGCAGCTTAGGAGTGGCTAGAGGCCATGAGCAGTTCTTC
NA TRBJ2-7 NA TRBV30 CALGSWGYYEQYF TGTGCCCTCGGATCCTGGGGCTACTACGAGCAGTACTTC
many TRBJ2-3 TRBD2 TRBV24-1 CATSDLTRGTSGTDTQYF TGTGCCACCAGTGATTTAACTAGGGGGACTAGCGGCACAGATACGCAGTATTTT
few TRBJ2-7 NA TRBV6-5 CASRFADEQYF TGTGCCAGCCGATTTGCAGACGAGCAGTACTTC
NA TRBJ2-1 NA TRBV30 CAWHRSLAEQFF TGTGCCTGGCACCGGTCGTTGGCTGAGCAGTTCTTC
NA TRBJ2-7 NA TRBV27 CASSDPGRAQYF TGTGCCAGCAGTGACCCAGGGCGAGCGCAGTACTTC
NA TRBJ2-7 TRBD2 TRBV30 CAWSSGTSSYEQYF TGTGCCTGGAGTTCCGGGACTAGCAGCTACGAGCAGTACTTC
few TRBJ2-7 NA TRBV6-5 CASRFQQGTEQYF TGTGCCAGCAGATTCCAGCAAGGGACCGAGCAGTACTTC
few TRBJ2-3 TRBD2 TRBV5-1 CASQETGGEADTQYF TGCGCCAGCCAAGAGACGGGAGGAGAGGCAGATACGCAGTATTTT
NA TRBJ2-7 NA TRBV5-1 CASSYESSYEQYF TGCGCCAGCAGCTATGAAAGCTCCTACGAGCAGTACTTC
NA TRBJ1-1 TRBD1 TRBV6-6 CASSYTGAQKAFF TGTGCCAGCAGTTATACAGGGGCTCAGAAAGCTTTCTTT
NA TRBJ2-5 NA TRBV12-3/TRBV12-4 CASSPMGTGETQYF TGTGCCAGCAGCCCGATGGGGACTGGAGAGACCCAGTACTTC
few TRBJ2-7 TRBD1 TRBV20-1 CSANKGTEPYEQYF TGCAGTGCTAACAAGGGGACAGAACCTTACGAGCAGTACTTC
NA TRBJ2-7 NA TRBV9 CASSGGLGLYEQYF TGTGCCAGCAGTGGGGGCTTGGGCTTATACGAGCAGTACTTC
few TRBJ2-1 TRBD2 TRBV14 CASSQVASGYSYNEQFF TGTGCCAGCAGCCAAGTGGCTAGCGGCTACTCCTACAATGAGCAGTTCTTC
NA TRBJ2-2 TRBD2 TRBV9 CASSVAAGGETTGELFF TGTGCCAGCAGCGTAGCAGCGGGGGGTGAAACGACCGGGGAGCTGTTTTTT
few TRBJ2-2 TRBD2 TRBV6-5 CASRPGLAGSGELFF TGTGCCAGCAGACCGGGACTAGCGGGTTCCGGGGAGCTGTTTTTT
many TRBJ2-5 NA TRBV24-1 CATSETYQETQYF TGTGCCACCAGTGAAACTTACCAAGAGACCCAGTACTTC
NA TRBJ2-7 NA TRBV29-1 CSVGGPASNYEQYF TGCAGCGTTGGTGGGCCAGCCTCTAACTACGAGCAGTACTTC